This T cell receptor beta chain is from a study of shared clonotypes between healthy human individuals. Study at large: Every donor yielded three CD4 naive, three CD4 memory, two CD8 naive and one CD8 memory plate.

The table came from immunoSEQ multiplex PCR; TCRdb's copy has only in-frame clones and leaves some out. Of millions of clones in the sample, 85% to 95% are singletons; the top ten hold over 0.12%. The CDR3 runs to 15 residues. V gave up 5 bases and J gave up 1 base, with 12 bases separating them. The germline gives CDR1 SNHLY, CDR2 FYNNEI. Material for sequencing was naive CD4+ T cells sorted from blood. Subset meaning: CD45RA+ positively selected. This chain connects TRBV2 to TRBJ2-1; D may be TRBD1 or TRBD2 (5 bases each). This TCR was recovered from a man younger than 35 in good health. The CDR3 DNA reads TGTGCCAGCAGTCCCGACAGCGGATCCTACAATGAGCAGTTCTTC. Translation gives CASSPDSGSYNEQFF.